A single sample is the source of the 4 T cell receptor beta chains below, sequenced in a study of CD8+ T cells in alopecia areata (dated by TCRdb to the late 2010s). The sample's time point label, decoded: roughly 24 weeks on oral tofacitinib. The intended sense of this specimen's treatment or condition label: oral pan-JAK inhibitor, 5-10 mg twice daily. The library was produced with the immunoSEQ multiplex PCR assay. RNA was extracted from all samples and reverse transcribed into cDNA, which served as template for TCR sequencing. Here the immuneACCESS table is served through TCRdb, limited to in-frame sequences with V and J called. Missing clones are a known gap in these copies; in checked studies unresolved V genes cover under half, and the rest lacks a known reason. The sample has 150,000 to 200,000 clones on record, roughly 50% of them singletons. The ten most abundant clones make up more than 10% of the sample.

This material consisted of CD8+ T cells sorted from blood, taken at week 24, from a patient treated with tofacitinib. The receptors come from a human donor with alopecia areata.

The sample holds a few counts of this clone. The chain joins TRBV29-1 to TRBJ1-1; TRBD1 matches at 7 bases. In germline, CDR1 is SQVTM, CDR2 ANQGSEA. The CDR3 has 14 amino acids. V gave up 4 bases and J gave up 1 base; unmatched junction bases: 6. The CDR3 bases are TGCAGCGTTGTGGGAGGGACAGAGAACACTGAAGCTTTCTTT. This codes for CSVVGGTENTEAFF.

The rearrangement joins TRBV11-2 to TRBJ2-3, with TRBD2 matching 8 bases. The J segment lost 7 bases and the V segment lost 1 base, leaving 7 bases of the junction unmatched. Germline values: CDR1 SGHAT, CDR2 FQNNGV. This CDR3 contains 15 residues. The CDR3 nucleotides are TGTGCCAGCAGCTTAGCGGGCGGGGGGACTTATACGCAGTATTTT. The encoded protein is CASSLAGGGTYTQYF.

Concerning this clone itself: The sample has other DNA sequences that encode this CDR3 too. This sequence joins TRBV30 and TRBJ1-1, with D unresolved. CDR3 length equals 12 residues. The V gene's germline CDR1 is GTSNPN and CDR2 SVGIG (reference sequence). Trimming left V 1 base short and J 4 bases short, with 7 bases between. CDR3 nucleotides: TGTGCCTGGAGTGAGGTCGGCACTGAAGCTTTCTTT. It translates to CAWSEVGTEAFF.

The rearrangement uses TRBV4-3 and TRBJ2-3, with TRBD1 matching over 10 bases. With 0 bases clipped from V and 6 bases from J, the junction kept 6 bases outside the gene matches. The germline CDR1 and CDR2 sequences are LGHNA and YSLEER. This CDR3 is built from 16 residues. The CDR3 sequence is CASSQDRQGALDTQYF. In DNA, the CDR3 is TGCGCCAGCAGCCAAGATCGACAGGGGGCATTGGATACGCAGTATTTT.